These 2 T cell receptor beta chains share one sample of origin, sequenced in a study of blood T cell repertoires in COVID-19. Profiling relied on immunoSEQ multiplex PCR, and the TCRdb table lists in-frame clones only, not all of them. Of approximately 150,000 clones in the sample, roughly 86% are singletons; the top ten hold just over 2.5%. The sample taken for sequencing was peripheral blood. Source of these receptors: a woman at least 80 years old with COVID-19, enrolled during active disease.

The genes are TRBV28 and TRBJ1-5; tentative D call: TRBD1 (5 bases). The germline V and J ends were trimmed by 1 base and 6 bases, with 10 bases remaining between them. The CDR3 is 14 residues long. Germline loops: CDR1 MDHEN, CDR2 SYDVKM. CDR3 nucleotide sequence: TGTGCCAGCAGTTTATCGGCAGGGCGTCAGCCCCAGCATTTT. Its protein is CASSLSAGRQPQHF.

The gene calls are TRBV15 and TRBJ2-3; TRBD2 aligns across 9 bases. Looked up from germline, CDR1 is LNHNV and CDR2 is YYDKDF (reference sequence). CDR3 size: 21 residues. The junction had 20 bases not matched to a gene; V was cut back by 0 bases and J by 4 bases. The CDR3 DNA is TGTGCCACCAGCAGAGACGGAGGCAGACTAGCGGACATCTTAGAGGCAGATACGCAGTATTTT. Its protein product is CATSRDGGRLADILEADTQYF. The variable domain in full, completed from reference TRBV15 and TRBJ2-3, reads DAMVIQNPRYQVTQFGKPVTLSCSQTLNHNVMYWYQQKSSQAPKLLFHYYDKDFNNEADTPDNFQSRRPNTSFCFLDIRSPGLGDTAMYLCATSRDGGRLADILEADTQYFGPGTRLTVL.